The 24 T cell receptor beta chains given below trace back to one sample, sequenced in a study of T-cell reconstitution after alpha-beta-depleted transplantation in children. TCRbeta library construction was performed incorporating unique molecular identifiers. Each CDR3 protein gets one entry after TCRdb re-called the PCR reads with MiXCR. The data contain about 72,000 distinct CDR3 sequences, 5.5% to 7.5% of them seen just once; the ten biggest clones take up approximately 2.4%. Sequenced material: PBMCs from the stem cell graft donor, taken from the stem cell graft. Every receptor here comes from a human donor who donated a stem cell graft to a child with acute lymphoblastic leukemia.

This clonotype was seen repeatedly, ten times or more. The rearrangement joins TRBV7-9 to TRBJ2-6, with unresolved D. Trimming shortened V by 3 bases and J by 3 bases, and 15 bases separated the two germline ends. Germline V gene data show CDR1 as SEHNR and CDR2 as FQNEAQ (reference sequence). CDR3 size: 17 residues. This CDR3 is CASSFGQERRGANVLTF. CDR3 DNA sequence: TGTGCCAGCAGCTTTGGGCAGGAAAGGCGTGGGGCCAACGTCCTGACTTTC. The whole variable domain, remainder taken from reference TRBV7-9 and TRBJ2-6, is DTGVSQNPRHKITKRGQNVTFRCDPISEHNRLYWYRQTLGQGPEFLTYFQNEAQLEKSRLLSDRFSAERPKGSFSTLEIQRTEQGDSAMYLCASSFGQERRGANVLTFGAGSRLTVL.

The V and J genes are TRBV20-1 and TRBJ2-7, with a weak D call TRBD2 (5 bases). V lost 6 bases to trimming and J lost 7 bases, with 22 bases between them. The germline gives CDR1 DFQATT, CDR2 SNEGSKA (reference sequence). There are 14 residues in the CDR3. Written as DNA, the CDR3 is TGCAGTGCCATCCGGGCCCCTGGGTCGGGGGAGCAGTACTTC. It translates to CSAIRAPGSGEQYF.

The gene calls are TRBV19 and TRBJ2-1; D may be TRBD1 or TRBD2 (5 bases each). The CDR3 runs 21 residues. Trimming removed 7 bases at V and 0 bases at J, with 31 bases between. Germline V gene sequence: CDR1 LNHDA, CDR2 SQIVND (reference sequence). CDR3 sequence (DNA): TGTGCCAGTAAAAGATTATCACCGGGGCCAACAACCCACGTCTCCTACAATGAGCAGTTCTTC. Residues: CASKRLSPGPTTHVSYNEQFF.

This clonotype was counted only a few times. The chain combines TRBV7-3 with TRBJ2-7, with D uncertain. Germline V gives CDR1 SGHTA, CDR2 FQGTGA. Trimming took 5 bases from V and 6 from J, leaving 14 bases between them. The CDR3 totals 13 residues. The CDR3 DNA reads TGTGCCAGCAGCGCCAAGATGGGCTCCGAGCAGTACTTC. This gives the protein CASSAKMGSEQYF.

This clonotype was seen repeatedly, ten times or more. The V and J genes are TRBV20-1 and TRBJ2-7; a possible D gene is TRBD2 (6 bases). V was cut by 0 bases and J by 2 bases, with 11 bases left in between. From germline, CDR1 is DFQATT and CDR2 SNEGSKA (reference sequence). The CDR3 has 14 residues. The CDR3 here is CSARDRGTPYEQYF. Here the CDR3 DNA reads TGCAGTGCTAGAGATCGGGGGACGCCCTACGAGCAGTACTTC.

This clonotype was counted at least ten times. This sequence joins TRBV5-1 and TRBJ1-6, with 10 bases matching TRBD1. Trimming took 4 bases from V and 5 from J; bases not matched to a gene: 15. The germline gives CDR1 SGHRS, CDR2 YFSETQ. The CDR3 is 19 amino acids. Here the CDR3 DNA reads TGCGCCAGCAGCCCTACCGGGACAGGGGTTGCCGTTAATAATTCACCCCTCCACTTT. Its translation is CASSPTGTGVAVNNSPLHF.

In this sample, this clonotype turned up many times. V gene TRBV12-3 or TRBV12-4 combines with J gene TRBJ2-7; D is undetermined. Trimming stripped 3 bases from V and 3 bases from J, with 12 bases between. This CDR3 comprises 14 residues. CDR3 DNA: TGTGCCAGCAGTTTGTCCCGTGGGCTCTACGAGCAGTACTTC. Its protein product is CASSLSRGLYEQYF.

This chain connects TRBV28 to TRBJ1-1, with 8 nucleotides matching TRBD1. CDR1 and CDR2 (germline): MDHEN, SYDVKM. CDR3 length: 14 residues. V lost 10 bases to trimming and J lost 1 base; unmatched junction nucleotides: 8. The CDR3 loop reads CAINQGASNTEAFF. CDR3 nucleotide sequence: TGTGCCATCAACCAGGGGGCCTCGAACACTGAAGCTTTCTTT.

In this sample, this clonotype turned up a few times. The chain links TRBV7-8 to TRBJ2-2; D call uncertain. The CDR3 extends over 12 amino acids. In germline, CDR1 is SGHVS, CDR2 FQNEAQ. V was shortened by 5 bases and J by 7 bases, with 8 bases between the two germline ends. The chain's CDR3 is CASSTPVGELFF. In DNA form, the CDR3 reads TGTGCCAGCAGCACACCGGTCGGGGAGCTGTTTTTT.

In its sample, this clonotype was seen many times. The V gene is TRBV11-2, the J gene TRBJ1-2; tentatively, D is TRBD1 (5 bases). The CDR3 consists of 14 residues. V was shortened by 5 bases and J by 8 bases, with 18 bases between the two germline ends. The V gene's germline CDR1 is SGHAT and CDR2 FQNNGV. CDR3 sequence (DNA): TGTGCCAGCAGCCCTCTGGACACTTTGGGCGGCTACACCTTC. It encodes CASSPLDTLGGYTF. Filled out from reference TRBV11-2 and TRBJ1-2, the complete variable domain reads EAGVAQSPRYKIIEKRQSVAFWCNPISGHATLYWYQQILGQGPKLLIQFQNNGVVDDSQLPKDRFSAERLKGVDSTLKIQPAKLEDSAVYLCASSPLDTLGGYTFGSGTRLTVV.

This clonotype was seen only a few times. The chain employs TRBV28 and TRBJ1-6; D gene unclear. The CDR3 runs to 16 residues. V was cut by 6 bases and J by 0 bases, with 12 bases left in between. Germline lookup yields CDR1 MDHEN and CDR2 SYDVKM. For the CDR3, the DNA is TGTGCCAGCAGCCCGGGTTGGAGCTCCTATAATTCACCCCTCCACTTT. Translation: CASSPGWSSYNSPLHF.

This rearrangement joins TRBV30 to TRBJ2-1; 10 nucleotides agree with TRBD2. This CDR3 contains 16 residues. The junction had 13 bases not matched to a gene; V was cut back by 7 bases and J by 4 bases. Germline-derived CDR1 and CDR2 are GTSNPN and SVGIG (reference sequence). This CDR3 is CASCAQIAGGYNEQFF. The CDR3 region has the DNA TGTGCCTCCTGCGCGCAGATAGCGGGGGGTTACAATGAGCAGTTCTTC.

This clonotype has a count of ten or more. The CDR3 region has the DNA TGTGCCAGCAGCTGGTGGCCAGGGTTGGAGCAGTACTTC. Translating it yields CASSWWPGLEQYF. The gene calls are TRBV7-6 and TRBJ2-7; TRBD1 is a possible D gene (5 bases). In germline, CDR1 is SGHVS, CDR2 FNYEAQ. This CDR3 is 13 amino acids long. V lost 4 bases, J lost 7 bases, and 14 bases lay in between.

At least ten counts were recorded for this clonotype. The rearrangement joins TRBV7-9 to TRBJ2-7; possibly TRBD1 for D (6 bases). V gave up 2 bases and J gave up 3 bases, with 14 bases separating them. CDR3 length: 15 amino acids. CDR1 SEHNR and CDR2 FQNEAQ come from the germline V gene (reference sequence). The CDR3 spells CASSLLRGSYYEQYF. The CDR3 DNA follows: TGTGCCAGCAGCTTACTGAGGGGGTCCTACTACGAGCAGTACTTC.

This clonotype was recorded at least ten times. This chain uses TRBV7-8 with TRBJ2-7; 7 nucleotides agree with TRBD2. Germline CDR1 is SGHVS and CDR2 is FQNEAQ. The CDR3 has 18 residues. V shed 0 bases, J shed 6 bases, and the junction held 17 bases outside the gene matches. The CDR3, as DNA: TGTGCCAGCAGCTTAGCCAATGACTGGGGGGGGACCTATACCGAGCAGTACTTC. The encoded protein is CASSLANDWGGTYTEQYF.

This clonotype occurred a few times. The chain couples TRBV6-5 to TRBJ2-7, with no clear D. Germline CDR1 is MNHEY and CDR2 is SVGAGI. Trimming removed 0 bases at V and 3 bases at J, with 9 bases between. The length of the CDR3 is 14 residues. DNA for the CDR3: TGTGCCAGCAGTTACTCAAGGGCCCACTACGAGCAGTACTTC. Translation gives CASSYSRAHYEQYF.

Ten or more counts support this clonotype. V usage is TRBV5-1 and J usage is TRBJ1-2; D is uncertain. Trimming took off 4 bases at V and 4 bases at J, with 14 bases between the two ends. The CDR3 length is 14 residues. Per germline, CDR1 SGHRS and CDR2 YFSETQ. The chain's CDR3 is CASSPTGNPYGYTF. The DNA for the CDR3 is TGCGCCAGCAGCCCAACCGGGAACCCCTATGGCTACACCTTC.

This clonotype came up a few times. The rearrangement uses TRBV9 and TRBJ2-2, with 11 positions matching TRBD2. This CDR3 region has 16 residues. The V segment lost 3 bases and the J segment 4 bases; nucleotides outside the gene matches: 5. The germline CDR1 and CDR2 sequences are SGDLS and YYNGEE. CDR3 in DNA: TGTGCCAGCAGCGACGGGACTAGCGGCTCCACCGGGGAGCTGTTTTTT. It yields the protein CASSDGTSGSTGELFF. Together with reference TRBV9 and TRBJ2-2, the CDR3 gives the full variable domain: DSGVTQTPKHLITATGQRVTLRCSPRSGDLSVYWYQQSLDQGLQFLIQYYNGEERAKGNILERFSAQQFPDLHSELNLSSLELGDSALYFCASSDGTSGSTGELFFGEGSRLTVL.

This clonotype was observed many times. The chain is built from TRBV20-1 and TRBJ1-2, with D uncertain. The CDR3 is made up of 14 amino acids. V was cut by 3 bases and J by 7 bases, with 18 bases left in between. Germline loops: CDR1 DFQATT, CDR2 SNEGSKA (reference sequence). CDR3 residues: CSASHSVSSPGYTF. Written as DNA, the CDR3 is TGCAGTGCTAGCCATTCAGTTAGCTCCCCTGGCTACACCTTC.

In this sample, this clonotype turned up many times. This rearrangement joins TRBV29-1 to TRBJ1-5; D might be TRBD1 (5 bases). V shed 4 bases and J shed 4 bases, with 8 bases lying between them. This CDR3 is built from 12 residues. Looked up from germline, CDR1 is SQVTM and CDR2 is ANQGSEA. In DNA, the CDR3 is TGCAGCGTTGTGGAGGGGAATCAGCCCCAGCATTTT. Amino acids: CSVVEGNQPQHF. The full variable domain, rest sourced from reference TRBV29-1 and TRBJ1-5, is SAVISQKPSRDICQRGTSLTIQCQVDSQVTMMFWYRQQPGQSLTLIATANQGSEATYESGFVIDKFPISRPNLTFSTLTVSNMSPEDSSIYLCSVVEGNQPQHFGDGTRLSIL.

There are many counts of this clonotype. The CDR3, as DNA: TGTGCCAGCAGTTTGGACAGTGGATACGAGCAGTACTTC. Translating it yields CASSLDSGYEQYF. The chain is built from TRBV6-5 and TRBJ2-7; perhaps TRBD1 as D (6 bases). Trimming took 4 bases from V and 4 from J, leaving 11 bases between them. This CDR3 region has 13 residues. Germline CDR1 MNHEY, CDR2 SVGAGI.

This clonotype was seen repeatedly, ten times or more. CDR3 bases: TGTGCCAGCAGCTTAGGTGGGAAGCGGGAGTTGCGTCCAGATACGCAGTATTTT. Translation: CASSLGGKRELRPDTQYF. This sequence joins TRBV11-2 and TRBJ2-3; 8 positions match TRBD2. The germline CDR1 and CDR2 sequences are SGHAT and FQNNGV. The CDR3 runs to 18 residues. The ends lost 1 base at V and 4 bases at J; junction bases unmatched: 13.

This clonotype was found many times. The chain is built from TRBV5-1 and TRBJ2-5; either TRBD1 or TRBD2 may fit D (5 bases each). The V and J ends lost 3 bases and 2 bases respectively, with 14 bases between them. CDR3 length: 15 amino acids. Germline CDR1 is SGHRS and CDR2 is YFSETQ. DNA of the CDR3: TGCGCCAGCAGCTCGACTTGGGACGGACAAGAGACCCAGTACTTC. Translated: CASSSTWDGQETQYF.

In its sample, this clonotype was seen many times. V and J are TRBV7-9 and TRBJ1-6; D is unclear. Germline CDR1 SEHNR, CDR2 FQNEAQ (reference sequence). The CDR3 loop spans 14 amino acids. V shed 1 base and J shed 7 bases, with 8 bases lying between them. This CDR3 reads CASSLGWSNSPLHF. The CDR3 DNA is TGTGCCAGCAGCTTAGGGTGGAGCAATTCACCCCTCCACTTT.